These 18 T cell receptor beta chains came from one sample sequenced in a study of T cell changes during pregnancy in multiple sclerosis. Assay used: immunoSEQ multiplex PCR; TCRdb lists only in-frame clones, some missing. The data show more than 14,000 clones, with around 86% seen just once and 15% to 20% held by the top ten. The input for sequencing was CD8+ T cells from peripheral blood mononuclear cells, taken in the first trimester of pregnancy. The receptors originated from a female donor with multiple sclerosis, enrolled in a pregnancy study.

The chain employs TRBV23-1 and TRBJ2-1; D unclear. TRBV23-1 is flagged as an ORF with uncertain function. Trimming left V 4 bases short and J 12 bases short, with 7 bases between. This CDR3 region has 10 residues. CDR3 nucleotides: TGCGCCAGCAGTCCCCTAGGGCAGTTCTTC. Translated: CASSPLGQFF.

The count of this clone is one. The chain is built from TRBV19 and TRBJ2-1; 12 bases are a match to TRBD2. Germline V lookup: CDR1 LNHDA, CDR2 SQIVND (reference sequence). The V gene end was trimmed by 3 bases and the J gene end by 4 bases; junction bases not matched to a gene: 4. The CDR3 spans 16 residues. CDR3 in DNA: TGTGCCAGTAGTATGCTAGCGGGAGGGTTGTACAATGAGCAGTTCTTC. It is translated as CASSMLAGGLYNEQFF. Filled out from reference TRBV19 and TRBJ2-1, the complete variable domain reads DGGITQSPKYLFRKEGQNVTLSCEQNLNHDAMYWYRQDPGQGLRLIYYSQIVNDFQKGDIAEGYSVSREKKESFPLTVTSAQKNPTAFYLCASSMLAGGLYNEQFFGPGTRLTVL.

This clone was detected once. This chain links TRBV29-1 with TRBJ1-1; D is undetermined. This CDR3 contains 12 residues. V was shortened by 5 bases and J by 1 base, with 8 bases between the two germline ends. Germline CDR1 is SQVTM and CDR2 is ANQGSEA. In DNA form, the CDR3 reads TGCAGCGTTCCCCACGGGAACACTGAAGCTTTCTTT. Translated, it gives CSVPHGNTEAFF. The full variable domain, its missing parts supplied by reference TRBV29-1 and TRBJ1-1, is SAVISQKPSRDICQRGTSLTIQCQVDSQVTMMFWYRQQPGQSLTLIATANQGSEATYESGFVIDKFPISRPNLTFSTLTVSNMSPEDSSIYLCSVPHGNTEAFFGQGTRLTVV.

The chain combines TRBV7-6 with TRBJ1-2; 7 nucleotides align to TRBD1. This CDR3 is built from 15 residues. The germline gives CDR1 SGHVS, CDR2 FNYEAQ. V trimming: 1 base; J trimming: 0 bases; junction bases outside the gene matches: 2. The CDR3 nucleotides are TGTGCCAGCAGCTTAGGGACAGGAGCTAACTATGGCTACACCTTC. Its protein is CASSLGTGANYGYTF.

V and J are TRBV7-9 and TRBJ1-1; TRBD1 agrees at 7 bases. Germline V gene sequence: CDR1 SEHNR, CDR2 FQNEAQ (reference sequence). V shed 6 bases and J 1 base; nucleotides not matched to a gene: 5. The CDR3 contains 14 residues. CDR3 DNA sequence: TGTGCCAGCAGGGCCGGGACAGCGAACACTGAAGCTTTCTTT. This encodes CASRAGTANTEAFF.

The chain recombines TRBV10-2 with TRBJ2-7; D may be TRBD1 (6 bases). V was shortened by 2 bases and J by 0 bases, with 8 bases between the two germline ends. Germline CDR1 reads WSHSY; CDR2 reads SAAADI. This CDR3 has 14 amino acids. The CDR3 nucleotides are TGCGCCAGCAGTGAGGTGGGGGCCTCCTACGAGCAGTACTTC. Translating it yields CASSEVGASYEQYF.

The rearrangement links TRBV13 to TRBJ2-5; D not certain. This CDR3 has 12 amino acids. CDR1 PRHDT and CDR2 FYEKMQ come from the germline V gene (reference sequence). V dropped 5 bases and J dropped 7 bases, with 11 bases sitting between them. The CDR3 is CASSLDPGTQYF. The CDR3 region has the DNA TGTGCCAGCAGCCTCGACCCGGGGACCCAGTACTTC.

This chain links TRBV7-9 with TRBJ2-7, with 10 bases lining up with TRBD2. This CDR3 is 15 amino acids long. With 2 bases clipped from V and 4 bases from J, the junction kept 5 bases outside the gene matches. Germline CDR1 SEHNR, CDR2 FQNEAQ (reference sequence). This chain's CDR3 is CASSLSSGRGYEQYF. The CDR3 DNA follows: TGTGCCAGCAGCTTATCTAGCGGGAGAGGGTACGAGCAGTACTTC.

The chain links TRBV2 to TRBJ1-1; 7 bases agree with TRBD1. The CDR3 is made up of 12 amino acids. From germline, CDR1 is SNHLY and CDR2 FYNNEI. V shed 10 bases, J shed 5 bases, and the junction held 7 bases outside the gene matches. The chain's CDR3 is CATQGQRTEAFF. The CDR3 nucleotides are TGTGCCACCCAGGGACAGCGGACTGAAGCTTTCTTT.

This clone was seen a few times. This rearrangement joins TRBV13 to TRBJ2-1, with D perhaps matching TRBD2 (5 bases). The CDR3 sequence is 13 residues long. Trimming left V 3 bases short and J 6 bases short, with 9 bases between. CDR1 and CDR2 (germline): PRHDT, FYEKMQ (reference sequence). The DNA of the CDR3 is TGTGCCAGCAGCTTTCTAGCCACCAATGAGCAGTTCTTC. Its translation is CASSFLATNEQFF. Supplemented by reference TRBV13 and TRBJ2-1, the full variable domain reads AAGVIQSPRHLIKEKRETATLKCYPIPRHDTVYWYQQGPGQDPQFLISFYEKMQSDKGSIPDRFSAQQFSDYHSELNMSSLELGDSALYFCASSFLATNEQFFGPGTRLTVL.

The chain links TRBV5-6 to TRBJ1-2, with D possibly being TRBD1 (5 bases). The CDR3 covers 12 residues. CDR1 is SGHDT and CDR2 is YYEEEE in the germline V gene. Trimming left V 0 bases short and J 13 bases short, with 13 bases between. DNA for the CDR3: TGTGCCAGCAGCTTGGATCTGGGGGGTCGCACCTTC. Translating it yields CASSLDLGGRTF.

The chain recombines TRBV5-1 with TRBJ2-5; D perhaps matches TRBD2 (5 bases). Germline CDR1 reads SGHRS; CDR2 reads YFSETQ. This CDR3 region has 15 residues. V lost 0 bases and J 5 bases, leaving 14 bases between the germline ends. The CDR3 is CASSLADRDVETQYF. In DNA form, the CDR3 reads TGCGCCAGCAGCTTGGCTGATCGGGATGTCGAGACCCAGTACTTC.

The sample holds one count of this clone. V is TRBV21-1 and J is TRBJ1-3; no DNA check was done on the table's D call, TRBD1. TRBV21-1 is a pseudogene locus. The CDR3 loop spans 14 amino acids. The CDR3: CASSTRGSGNTIYF. The CDR3 DNA follows: TGTGCCAGCAGCACCAGGGGCTCTGGAAACACCATATATTTT.

This clone was seen a single time. The chain couples TRBV6-1 to TRBJ2-2, with D unclear. Germline values: CDR1 MNHNS, CDR2 SASEGT. Trimming pared 3 bases from V and 1 base from J, leaving 9 bases between. CDR3 length: 15 amino acids. In nucleotides, the CDR3 is TGTGCCAGCAGTGAGTCTCAGATGAACACCGGGGAGCTGTTTTTT. Translated, it gives CASSESQMNTGELFF.

The chain combines TRBV5-4 with TRBJ2-2; TRBD2 matches 13 bases. The V gene end was trimmed by 4 bases and the J gene end by 4 bases; junction bases not matched to a gene: 13. This CDR3 contains 19 residues. Germline CDR1 reads SGHNT; CDR2 reads YYREEE (reference sequence). The CDR3 DNA sequence: TGTGCCAGCAGCCCCGCGACTAGCGGGGGGCCGGTTCGCACCGGGGAGCTGTTTTTT. Its translation: CASSPATSGGPVRTGELFF.

The rearrangement uses TRBV27 and TRBJ2-2; D is perhaps TRBD2 (6 bases). The germline V gene has CDR1 MNHEY and CDR2 SMNVEV (reference sequence). The ends were cut back, 9 bases at V and 5 bases at J, with 10 bases in the middle. The CDR3 has 12 amino acids. The CDR3 DNA sequence: TGTGCCAGTGCCGGGGGAACCGGGGAGCTGTTTTTT. Translated, it gives CASAGGTGELFF.

The chain joins TRBV15 to TRBJ2-3, with D tentatively TRBD1 (6 bases). Trimming took 0 bases from V and 2 from J, leaving 15 bases between them. This CDR3 region has 17 residues. Germline V CDR1 and CDR2: LNHNV, YYDKDF (reference sequence). DNA for the CDR3: TGTGCCACCAGCAGAGATGAGGCAGGGGATACCACAGATACGCAGTATTTT. Translation gives CATSRDEAGDTTDTQYF.

This clone appeared a single time. The genes are TRBV6-5 and TRBJ2-1, with TRBD1 matching over 8 bases. With V trimmed by 6 bases and J by 2 bases, 3 bases remained unmatched. The CDR3 length is 14 residues. The germline CDR1 and CDR2 sequences are MNHEY and SVGAGI. The CDR3 bases are TGTGCCAGCAGCGAGGACAGGGCCTACAATGAGCAGTTCTTC. Residues: CASSEDRAYNEQFF.